The 32 T cell receptor beta chains below come from one sample, sequenced in a study of molecular identifiers for immune sequencing clone quantification (dated by TCRdb to 2017 to 2018). Library construction relied on PCR. The sequencer listed for this sample is Illumina HiSeq 4000. TCRdb handled the public reads itself, with Q25 trimming in fastp and clone calling in MiXCR, and kept productive beta chains. Records with the same CDR3 protein are collapsed into one entry carrying the most frequent genes and DNA. Within this sample are 20,000 to 30,000 distinct CDR3 sequences, with 15% to 20% of them counted one time only. The biggest ten clones account for 0.8% to 1% of the sample. Sequencing used naive CD8+ T cells from blood, with Jurkat cell RNA spiked in. In the paper's terms, the cell subset or site label means: FACS-sorted CD8+CD4-CCR7+CD45RA+ naive T cells. These receptors were collected from a human donor in good health. Some libraries in this study had Jurkat cell RNA spiked in.

This clonotype was detected many times. V gene TRBV14 combines with J gene TRBJ2-1; D gene unclear. Germline V gene sequence: CDR1 SGHDN, CDR2 FVKESK. Trimming left V 3 bases short and J 1 base short, with 13 bases between. The CDR3 is 16 residues long. The CDR3 DNA reads as TGTGCCAGCAGCCATTTTAGGGAAGAGTCCTACAATGAGCAGTTCTTC. It codes for CASSHFREESYNEQFF.

Regarding this clonotype: A much larger clone lies a single base off, so this may be a read error. This rearrangement joins TRBV7-9 to TRBJ2-3; D could derive from TRBD1 or TRBD2 (7 bases each). The CDR3 runs to 17 residues. Trimming left V 5 bases short and J 1 base short, with 19 bases between. Germline V CDR1 and CDR2: SEHNR, FQNEAQ (reference sequence). CDR3 residues: CASSQTTGRVGTDTQYF. In nucleotides, the CDR3 is TGTGCCAGCAGCCAAACGACAGGGAGGGTCGGCACAGATACGCAGTATTTT.

This clonotype was counted at least ten times. CDR3 region: CATRRRVNTEAFF. The CDR3 bases are TGTGCCACCAGACGGCGAGTGAACACTGAAGCTTTCTTT. This chain connects TRBV15 to TRBJ1-1; D is ambiguous. Germline V CDR1 and CDR2: LNHNV, YYDKDF (reference sequence). The CDR3 consists of 13 residues. V dropped 6 bases and J dropped 0 bases, with 8 bases sitting between them.

The V call is TRBV7-2, the J call TRBJ2-3, with unresolved D. The germline V gene has CDR1 SGHTA and CDR2 FQGNSA. This CDR3 contains 13 residues. V was shortened by 4 bases and J by 2 bases, with 7 bases between the two germline ends. CDR3 sequence: CASSSVLTDTQYF. In DNA form, the CDR3 reads TGTGCCAGCAGCTCGGTGCTCACAGATACGCAGTATTTT.

By frequency in the sample, this clonotype is medium-sized. The genes are TRBV15 and TRBJ2-5; 8 bases line up with TRBD2. Germline CDR1 LNHNV, CDR2 YYDKDF (reference sequence). V dropped 2 bases and J dropped 4; count of bases not matched to a gene: 6. This CDR3 spans 15 amino acids. The CDR3 region has the DNA TGTGCCACCAGCAGATACAGCGGGAGAGCAGAGACCCAGTACTTC. This translates into CATSRYSGRAETQYF.

This clonotype occurred many times. The chain couples TRBV30 to TRBJ2-1; D uncertain. V shed 0 bases and J shed 7 bases, with 7 bases lying between them. Looked up from germline, CDR1 is GTSNPN and CDR2 is SVGIG (reference sequence). CDR3 size: 12 residues. The CDR3 is CAWSVVGNEQFF. The CDR3 DNA reads as TGTGCCTGGAGTGTTGTTGGGAATGAGCAGTTCTTC.

About this clonotype: A read error may be the cause here, since a much bigger clone is one base away. This chain links TRBV5-6 with TRBJ2-1; either TRBD1 or TRBD2 may fit D (5 bases each). This CDR3 comprises 15 residues. Germline V gene sequence: CDR1 SGHDT, CDR2 YYEEEE. With 3 bases removed from V and 0 bases from J, the gap between germline ends came to 10 bases. The CDR3 DNA reads as TGTGCCAGCAGCTACGGGGACCGCTCCTACAATGAGCAGTTCTTC. Its protein is CASSYGDRSYNEQFF.

This clonotype is medium-sized within its sample. V and J are TRBV6-2 or TRBV6-3 and TRBJ2-7; D gene ambiguous. Trimming removed 6 bases from V and 6 bases from J, with 9 bases in between. The CDR3 covers 11 residues. Germline V gene sequence: CDR1 MNHEY, CDR2 SVGEGT. CDR3 residues: CASRDGGEQYF. CDR3 nucleotides: TGTGCCAGCAGGGACGGTGGCGAGCAGTACTTC.

The table lists this clonotype with many counts. The chain is built from TRBV5-4 and TRBJ2-7; D is ambiguous. Germline V gene lookup returns CDR1 SGHNT and CDR2 YYREEE (reference sequence). V was pared by 2 bases and J by 5 bases, with 5 bases between. The CDR3 covers 11 residues. The CDR3 loop is CASSFGDEQYF. In DNA form, the CDR3 reads TGTGCCAGCAGCTTTGGCGACGAGCAGTACTTC.

A remark on this clonotype: This may be a read error: a much more frequent sequence differs by one nucleotide. The final CDR3 position lacks the conserved phenylalanine or tryptophan, pointing to a likely read error. This rearrangement joins TRBV6-1 to TRBJ2-3; a weak D match, TRBD1 (5 bases). This CDR3 has 14 amino acids. Germline loops: CDR1 MNHNS, CDR2 SASEGT. Trimming removed 10 bases from V and 3 bases from J, with 17 bases in between. The CDR3 region is CATGGRAETDTQYL. Here the CDR3 DNA reads TGTGCCACCGGTGGCAGGGCAGAAACAGATACGCAGTATCTT.

This clonotype was found many times. The V call is TRBV7-2, the J call TRBJ2-7, with 10 bases matching TRBD1. Germline V gene lookup returns CDR1 SGHTA and CDR2 FQGNSA. The CDR3 is 16 residues long. The J segment lost 5 bases and the V segment lost 1 base, leaving 8 bases of the junction unmatched. The CDR3 nucleotides read TGTGCCAGCAGCTTAGACCAGAGACAGGGGGCCCACGAGCAGTACTTC. Protein sequence: CASSLDQRQGAHEQYF.

The chain links TRBV11-2 to TRBJ2-1; D not resolved. The CDR3 loop spans 17 amino acids. The germline V gene encodes CDR1 SGHAT and CDR2 FQNNGV. Trimming took off 0 bases at V and 0 bases at J, with 12 bases between the two ends. CDR3 sequence reads: CASSLDEELGSYNEQFF. The CDR3 coding sequence is TGTGCCAGCAGCTTAGATGAGGAGCTAGGCTCCTACAATGAGCAGTTCTTC.

This clonotype occurred many times. The V call is TRBV5-1, the J call TRBJ2-7, with D possibly being TRBD2 (6 bases). The CDR3 spans 13 residues. The V and J ends lost 0 bases and 5 bases respectively, with 9 bases between them. Per the germline V gene, CDR1 is SGHRS and CDR2 is YFSETQ. CDR3 amino acids: CASSLEGGHEQYF. Here the CDR3 DNA reads TGCGCCAGCAGCTTGGAGGGAGGCCACGAGCAGTACTTC.

This clonotype is classed as medium-sized. V is TRBV29-1 and J is TRBJ1-1; D is possibly TRBD1 (5 bases). CDR1 and CDR2 (germline): SQVTM, ANQGSEA. The CDR3 sequence is 13 residues long. V lost 7 bases, J lost 1 base, and 13 bases lay in between. CDR3 loop: CSAKQDPNTEAFF. In nucleotides, the CDR3 is TGCAGCGCGAAACAGGACCCGAACACTGAAGCTTTCTTT.

CDR3 sequence (DNA): TGTGCCTGGAGTAGAGTGGGGACAGCGGATTCCTACGAGCAGTACTTC. It translates to CAWSRVGTADSYEQYF. The gene calls are TRBV30 and TRBJ2-7; 7 bases line up with TRBD1. The CDR3 loop spans 16 amino acids. Germline V gene sequence: CDR1 GTSNPN, CDR2 SVGIG (reference sequence). V was clipped by 2 bases and J by 1 base; unmatched bases: 11.

This clonotype was observed at least ten times. The rearrangement uses TRBV10-3 and TRBJ1-1; D is uncertain. V was trimmed by 3 bases and J by 7 bases, leaving 18 bases between them. This CDR3 has 15 amino acids. Looked up from germline, CDR1 is ENHRY and CDR2 is SYGVKD. CDR3 residues: CAISDPDGSAGEAFF. In DNA form, the CDR3 reads TGTGCCATCAGTGACCCAGATGGTAGTGCTGGTGAAGCTTTCTTT.

This clonotype was recorded at least ten times. V gene TRBV7-2 combines with J gene TRBJ2-3; 9 bases are shared with TRBD2. J gave up 0 bases and V 1 base, and 11 bases lay outside the gene matches. Germline V gene lookup returns CDR1 SGHTA and CDR2 FQGNSA. CDR3 length: 19 amino acids. The CDR3 region is CASSLGFSGGGTSTDTQYF. The CDR3 DNA is TGTGCCAGCAGCTTAGGTTTTAGCGGGGGAGGAACAAGCACAGATACGCAGTATTTT.

This clonotype was counted ten times or more. The genes are TRBV30 and TRBJ1-2, with a weak D call TRBD1 (5 bases). The CDR3 spans 14 residues. Germline V lookup: CDR1 GTSNPN, CDR2 SVGIG (reference sequence). V was clipped by 3 bases and J by 4 bases, with 15 bases between them. CDR3 sequence: CAWRRGMGLYGYTF. In DNA form, the CDR3 reads TGTGCCTGGAGAAGGGGCATGGGCCTCTATGGCTACACCTTC.

There are many counts of this clonotype. The CDR3 DNA reads as TGTGCCTGGAGTGTTTTGGGGGGCCTGACTTTCTTT. Translating gives CAWSVLGGLTFF. The chain carries TRBV30 and TRBJ1-1; a weak D match, TRBD1 (6 bases). Trimming removed 0 bases at V and 12 bases at J, with 14 bases between. This CDR3 contains 12 residues. Per the germline V gene, CDR1 is GTSNPN and CDR2 is SVGIG (reference sequence).

This sequence joins TRBV30 and TRBJ2-1, with D unresolved. This CDR3 spans 13 amino acids. Germline values: CDR1 GTSNPN, CDR2 SVGIG (reference sequence). Trimming cost V 2 bases and J 9 bases, with 14 bases left between them. The CDR3 DNA reads as TGTGCCTGGAGTCGGAAACAGTTCGGTGAGCAGTTCTTC. Its protein is CAWSRKQFGEQFF.

As to this clonotype: Since no conserved phenylalanine or tryptophan closes the CDR3, a read error is the likely cause. The V gene is TRBV6-2 or TRBV6-3, the J gene TRBJ2-7; D gene unclear. Trimming took off 5 bases at V and 4 bases at J, with 6 bases between the two ends. The CDR3 loop spans 11 amino acids. Germline V gene lookup returns CDR1 MNHEY and CDR2 SVGEGT. In DNA, the CDR3 is TGTGCCAGCAGTCTAAATTACGAGCAGTACCTC. Translated, it gives CASSLNYEQYL.

In its sample, this clonotype was seen many times. The rearrangement uses TRBV12-3 or TRBV12-4 and TRBJ2-7; 10 positions match TRBD1. After removal of 5 bases from V and 4 bases from J, the junction contained 5 bases not matched to a gene. The CDR3 totals 14 residues. In DNA, the CDR3 is TGTGCCAGCAGTAGGACAGGGGGTAGGTACGAGCAGTACTTC. Translating it yields CASSRTGGRYEQYF.

This clonotype has only a few counts. A much larger clone lies a single base off, so this may be a read error. V usage is TRBV29-1 and J usage is TRBJ2-7; D unresolved. CDR3 size: 15 residues. V dropped 2 bases and J dropped 5 bases, with 19 bases sitting between them. Germline lookup yields CDR1 SQVTM and CDR2 ANQGSEA. The CDR3 spells CSVETTTARSDEQYF. The CDR3 DNA follows: TGCAGCGTTGAAACAACAACGGCCAGGAGCGACGAGCAGTACTTC.

V gene TRBV28 combines with J gene TRBJ2-5; D perhaps matches TRBD2 (7 bases). CDR3 length: 16 residues. Trimming cost V 7 bases and J 2 bases, with 20 bases left between them. Germline V gives CDR1 MDHEN, CDR2 SYDVKM. The CDR3 loop is CASTTRGARRQETQYF. CDR3 nucleotide sequence: TGTGCCAGCACAACTCGGGGGGCTAGGAGGCAAGAGACCCAGTACTTC.

This clonotype showed up many times. The chain carries TRBV6-1 and TRBJ2-7; D perhaps matches TRBD2 (5 bases). CDR3 size: 13 residues. V was trimmed by 9 bases and J by 7 bases, leaving 19 bases between them. CDR1 is MNHNS, CDR2 SASEGT, per germline. The CDR3 is CARIRQPSGEQYF. The CDR3 DNA reads as TGTGCCAGAATACGACAACCCTCGGGGGAGCAGTACTTC.

The rearrangement links TRBV27 to TRBJ2-7; TRBD1 aligns across 8 bases. Germline trimming cut 6 bases from V and 5 bases from J; bases unmatched to any gene: 12. The V gene's germline CDR1 is MNHEY and CDR2 SMNVEV (reference sequence). This CDR3 spans 15 amino acids. Here the CDR3 DNA reads TGTGCCAGCAGAGTTGGACAGGGATATGGTCACGAGCAGTACTTC. Protein sequence: CASRVGQGYGHEQYF.

This clonotype was observed at least ten times. This rearrangement joins TRBV27 to TRBJ2-2; no definite D call. The CDR3 sequence is 14 residues long. Trimming cost V 0 bases and J 6 bases, with 8 bases left between them. Germline V CDR1 and CDR2: MNHEY, SMNVEV (reference sequence). This CDR3 is CASSLSGYPGELFF. The DNA of the CDR3 is TGTGCCAGCAGTTTATCAGGATATCCCGGGGAGCTGTTTTTT.

This clonotype appeared many times. The chain carries TRBV13 and TRBJ2-5; 9 bases align to TRBD1. The CDR3 length is 14 residues. CDR1 and CDR2 (germline): PRHDT, FYEKMQ (reference sequence). Trimming cost V 2 bases and J 4 bases; bases outside gene matches: 2. As DNA, the CDR3 is TGTGCCAGCAGCTTAAGGACAGGGGTAGAGACCCAGTACTTC. Protein: CASSLRTGVETQYF.

Relative to its sample, this clonotype is medium-sized. The CDR3 reads CASSQGSSYEQYF. The CDR3 nucleotides are TGTGCCAGCAGCCAGGGTAGCTCCTACGAGCAGTACTTC. The chain uses TRBV7-2 and TRBJ2-7; a weak D match, TRBD1 (5 bases). Germline loops: CDR1 SGHTA, CDR2 FQGNSA. V lost 5 bases to trimming and J lost 0 bases, with 8 bases between them. The CDR3 runs to 13 residues.

This clonotype was found many times. V gene TRBV6-5 combines with J gene TRBJ1-4; no clear D. The CDR3 has 14 amino acids. Germline loops: CDR1 MNHEY, CDR2 SVGAGI. Trimming took off 5 bases at V and 8 bases at J, with 15 bases between the two ends. Written as DNA, the CDR3 is TGTGCCAGCAGTCCCTGGTCAGGCCACGAAAAACTGTTTTTT. This encodes CASSPWSGHEKLFF.

Many counts were recorded for this clonotype. CDR3 loop: CASSLYTDTQYF. For the CDR3, the DNA is TGTGCCAGCAGCCTTTACACAGATACGCAGTATTTT. The genes are TRBV14 and TRBJ2-3; D ambiguous. This CDR3 is 12 amino acids long. Germline-derived CDR1 and CDR2 are SGHDN and FVKESK. V gave up 4 bases and J gave up 2 bases, with 4 bases separating them.

A note on this clonotype: A much larger clonotype is one base distant, so this may be a read error. The V gene is TRBV11-3, the J gene TRBJ2-2, with a weak D call TRBD2 (5 bases). The germline V and J ends were trimmed by 8 bases and 3 bases, with 7 bases remaining between them. Germline V gives CDR1 SGHNT, CDR2 YENEEA. This CDR3 has 12 amino acids. The CDR3 sequence: CASAGDTGELFF. The CDR3 nucleotides are TGTGCCAGCGCCGGGGACACCGGGGAGCTGTTTTTT.